This paragraph reports one TCR beta chain. No antigen is known for it. This specimen comes from a study of a mutant IDH1 vaccine in newly diagnosed glioma. Overall study context: All eight of the vaccinations patients received fell in weeks 1, 3, 5, 7, 11, 15, 19 and 23. Vaccines began 4-6 weeks after radiotherapy alone, or with temozolomide cycles.

Assay used: immunoSEQ multiplex PCR; TCRdb lists only in-frame clones, some missing. The top ten clones hold 7.4% of a sample with tens of thousands of clones, around 80% of them seen once. General study points: Pseudoprogression apparently tracked independently of changes in top peripheral T cell clonotypes.

Time point reported: week 5, during vaccination. The content of each vaccine dose was 300 ug of mutant IDH1 20-mer peptide, and topical imiquimod accompanied it. There were new WHO grade 3 or 4 astrocytomas in the donors, and these were IDH1-mutant and ATRX-lost. The CDR3 covers 16 residues. Trimming cost V 4 bases and J 6 bases; bases outside gene matches: 7. Per germline, CDR1 MNHNY and CDR2 SVGAGI (reference sequence). The clonotype comes from a woman between 45 and 60 years old with glioma. This specimen consisted of PBMCs, obtained from a glioma patient whose treatment included an IDH1 peptide vaccine. This rearrangement joins TRBV6-6 to TRBJ2-2; 11 bases align to TRBD2. CDR3 sequence reads: CASSFPTSGVPGELFF. The DNA of the CDR3 is TGTGCCAGCAGTTTCCCGACTAGCGGGGTTCCCGGGGAGCTGTTTTTT.